The rows below give T cell receptor beta chains drawn from one sample of a study of identical twins. TCRdb re-called the 5' RACE reads with MiXCR, one entry per CDR3 protein. The sample gives 750,000 to 950,000 distinct CDR3 sequences, roughly an eighth of which show up once; around 1.5% is in the top ten. These data were also filed under a second study, of yellow fever vaccine responses in identical twins.

The specimen sequenced was PBMCs. All receptors derive from a woman between 18 and 30 years old in good health. Both conserved end residues are part of each CDR3. The size field is filled for only some rows; it gives once, few, many or a size class.

j_call	clone_size	v_call	cdr3_aa
TRBJ1-1	few	TRBV28	CASSPHRGHTEAFF
TRBJ2-2	few	TRBV15	CATSTTGLSGELFF
TRBJ2-3	.	TRBV5-1	CASSLGSGTSTDTQYF
TRBJ2-5	.	TRBV20-1	CSARDRVGTETQYF
TRBJ2-7	few	TRBV10-3	CAIRQTGGEYEQYF
TRBJ2-3	.	TRBV4-2	CASSRGLAGGAYTDTQYF
TRBJ2-7	.	TRBV10-3	CAISPGLAGAYEQYF
TRBJ2-2	.	TRBV20-1	CSARVPSGNTGELFF
TRBJ2-7	.	TRBV3-1	CASSPRGTGGSYEQYF
TRBJ1-1	.	TRBV5-1	CASSPDRAGNTEAFF
TRBJ2-5	.	TRBV6-6	CASSSPFGETQYF
TRBJ2-7	few	TRBV25-1	CASSRTGSHYEQYF
TRBJ2-5	many	TRBV10-2	CASRGVTKEETQYF
TRBJ2-1	.	TRBV20-1	CSARDGLAGVTHNEQFF
TRBJ1-5	.	TRBV20-1	CSAREQVSNQPQHF
TRBJ2-2	few	TRBV7-2	CASSLRSATNTGELFF
TRBJ1-2	.	TRBV29-1	CSVLSAVEYGYTF
TRBJ2-1	.	TRBV13	CASSHDSNNEQFF
TRBJ2-3	many	TRBV12-3/TRBV12-4	CASSGQGLTDTQYF
TRBJ1-6	many	TRBV25-1	CASSGSHNSPLHF
TRBJ2-2	many	TRBV18	CASSPLSGKNTGELFF
TRBJ2-5	few	TRBV4-1	CASSQFLQEETQYF
TRBJ2-5	.	TRBV28	CASSRGLVGVGETQYF
TRBJ2-1	.	TRBV20-1	CSAYSQGNEQFF
TRBJ2-5	few	TRBV20-1	CSARETDRGSRETQYF
TRBJ2-1	.	TRBV6-5	CASSYRREGGHNEQFF
TRBJ1-4	few	TRBV3-1	CASSHTTSSITNEKLFF